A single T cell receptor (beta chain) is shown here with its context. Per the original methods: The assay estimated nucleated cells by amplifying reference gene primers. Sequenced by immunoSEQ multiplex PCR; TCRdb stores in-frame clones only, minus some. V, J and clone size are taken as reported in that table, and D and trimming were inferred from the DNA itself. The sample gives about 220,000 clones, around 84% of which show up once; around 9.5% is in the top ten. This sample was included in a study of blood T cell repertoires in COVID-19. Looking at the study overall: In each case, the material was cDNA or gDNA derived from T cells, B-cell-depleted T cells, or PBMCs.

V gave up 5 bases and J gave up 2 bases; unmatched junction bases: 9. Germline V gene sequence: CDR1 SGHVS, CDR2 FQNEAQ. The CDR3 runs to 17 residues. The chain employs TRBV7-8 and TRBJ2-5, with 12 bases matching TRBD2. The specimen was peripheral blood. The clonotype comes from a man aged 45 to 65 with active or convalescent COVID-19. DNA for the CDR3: TGTGCCAGCAGCGCCGGACTAGCGGGATGGGGTCAAGAGACCCAGTACTTC. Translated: CASSAGLAGWGQETQYF.